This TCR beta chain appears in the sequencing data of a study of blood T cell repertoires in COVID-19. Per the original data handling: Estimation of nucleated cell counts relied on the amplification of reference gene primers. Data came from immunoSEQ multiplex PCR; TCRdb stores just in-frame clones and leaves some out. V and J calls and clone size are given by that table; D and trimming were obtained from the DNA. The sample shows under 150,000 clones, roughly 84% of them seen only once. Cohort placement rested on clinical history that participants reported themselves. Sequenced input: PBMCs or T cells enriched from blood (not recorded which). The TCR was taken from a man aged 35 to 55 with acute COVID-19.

In DNA form, the CDR3 reads TGCAGTGCTAGTGAGAACAGGCTCGTGGGCTCCTATGGCTACACCTTC. It encodes CSASENRLVGSYGYTF. The chain has TRBV20-1 and TRBJ1-2; possibly TRBD1 for D (5 bases). The CDR3 is made up of 16 amino acids. CDR1 and CDR2 from the germline V gene are DFQATT and SNEGSKA (reference sequence). The V end was cut by 3 bases, the J end by 4 bases, with 21 bases between.